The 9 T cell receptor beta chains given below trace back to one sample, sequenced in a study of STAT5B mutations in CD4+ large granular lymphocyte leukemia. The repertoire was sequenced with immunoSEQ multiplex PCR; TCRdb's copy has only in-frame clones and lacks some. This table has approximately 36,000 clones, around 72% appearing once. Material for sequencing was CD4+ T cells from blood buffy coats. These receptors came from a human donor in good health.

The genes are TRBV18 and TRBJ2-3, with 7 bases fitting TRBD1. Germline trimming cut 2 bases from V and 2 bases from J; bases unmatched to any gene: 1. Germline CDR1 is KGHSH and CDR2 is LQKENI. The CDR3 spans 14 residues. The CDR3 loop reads CASSPTGVTDTQYF. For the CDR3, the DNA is TGTGCCAGCTCACCAACAGGGGTCACAGATACGCAGTATTTT.

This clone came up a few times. This CDR3 is CASSQTGQDNYGYTF. As DNA, the CDR3 is TGCGCCAGCAGTCAAACGGGACAGGATAACTATGGCTACACCTTC. The chain uses TRBV4-3 and TRBJ1-2, with 8 bases identical to TRBD1. With 6 bases clipped from V and 1 base from J, the junction kept 7 bases outside the gene matches. This CDR3 has 15 residues. Looked up from germline, CDR1 is LGHNA and CDR2 is YSLEER.

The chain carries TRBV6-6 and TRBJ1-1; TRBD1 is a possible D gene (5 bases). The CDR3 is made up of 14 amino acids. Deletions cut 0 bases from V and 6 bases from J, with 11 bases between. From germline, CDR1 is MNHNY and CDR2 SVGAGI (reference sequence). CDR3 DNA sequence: TGTGCCAGCAGTTACTCAATGCCAGGGCCTGAAGCTTTCTTT. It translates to CASSYSMPGPEAFF.

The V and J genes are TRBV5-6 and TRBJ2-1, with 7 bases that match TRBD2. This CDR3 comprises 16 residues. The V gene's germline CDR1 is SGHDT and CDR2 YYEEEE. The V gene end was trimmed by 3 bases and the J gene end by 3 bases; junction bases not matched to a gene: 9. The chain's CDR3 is CASSYIGLDIYNEQFF. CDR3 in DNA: TGTGCCAGCAGCTATATAGGACTAGACATCTACAATGAGCAGTTCTTC.

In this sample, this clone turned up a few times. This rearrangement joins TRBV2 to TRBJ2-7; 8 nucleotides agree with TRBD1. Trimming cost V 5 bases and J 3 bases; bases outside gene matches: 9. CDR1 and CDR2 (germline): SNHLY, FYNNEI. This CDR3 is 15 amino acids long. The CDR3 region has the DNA TGTGCCAGCAGTCAGGGGGCCGTGACCCTCTACGAGCAGTACTTC. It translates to CASSQGAVTLYEQYF.

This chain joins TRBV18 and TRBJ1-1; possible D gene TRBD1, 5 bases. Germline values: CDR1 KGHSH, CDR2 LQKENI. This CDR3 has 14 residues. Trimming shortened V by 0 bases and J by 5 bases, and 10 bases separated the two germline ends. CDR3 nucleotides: TGTGCCAGCTCACCACCGGCGGGGCGGACTGAAGCTTTCTTT. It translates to CASSPPAGRTEAFF.

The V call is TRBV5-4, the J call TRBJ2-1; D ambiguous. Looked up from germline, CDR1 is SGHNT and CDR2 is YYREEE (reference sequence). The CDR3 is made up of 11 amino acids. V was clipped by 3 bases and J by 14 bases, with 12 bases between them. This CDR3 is CASSSQTRKFF. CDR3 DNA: TGTGCCAGCAGCTCGCAGACTCGGAAGTTCTTC.

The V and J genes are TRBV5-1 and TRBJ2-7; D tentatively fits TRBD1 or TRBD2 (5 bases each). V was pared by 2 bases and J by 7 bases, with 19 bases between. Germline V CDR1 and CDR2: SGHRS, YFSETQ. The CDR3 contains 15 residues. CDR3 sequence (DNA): TGCGCCAGCAGCTTCGGGACCTCCACGTCGGGTGAGCAGTACTTC. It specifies CASSFGTSTSGEQYF.

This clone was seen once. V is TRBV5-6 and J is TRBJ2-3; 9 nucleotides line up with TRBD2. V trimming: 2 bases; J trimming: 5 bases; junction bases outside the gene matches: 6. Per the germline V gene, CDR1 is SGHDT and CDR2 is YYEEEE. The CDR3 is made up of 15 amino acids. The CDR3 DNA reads TGTGCCAGCAGCTTTGGCGGGGGGGCAGTAGATACGCAGTATTTT. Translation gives CASSFGGGAVDTQYF. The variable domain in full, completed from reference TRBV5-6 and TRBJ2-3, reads DAGVTQSPTHLIKTRGQQVTLRCSPKSGHDTVSWYQQALGQGPQFIFQYYEEEERQRGNFPDRFSGHQFPNYSSELNVNALLLGDSALYLCASSFGGGAVDTQYFGPGTRLTVL.